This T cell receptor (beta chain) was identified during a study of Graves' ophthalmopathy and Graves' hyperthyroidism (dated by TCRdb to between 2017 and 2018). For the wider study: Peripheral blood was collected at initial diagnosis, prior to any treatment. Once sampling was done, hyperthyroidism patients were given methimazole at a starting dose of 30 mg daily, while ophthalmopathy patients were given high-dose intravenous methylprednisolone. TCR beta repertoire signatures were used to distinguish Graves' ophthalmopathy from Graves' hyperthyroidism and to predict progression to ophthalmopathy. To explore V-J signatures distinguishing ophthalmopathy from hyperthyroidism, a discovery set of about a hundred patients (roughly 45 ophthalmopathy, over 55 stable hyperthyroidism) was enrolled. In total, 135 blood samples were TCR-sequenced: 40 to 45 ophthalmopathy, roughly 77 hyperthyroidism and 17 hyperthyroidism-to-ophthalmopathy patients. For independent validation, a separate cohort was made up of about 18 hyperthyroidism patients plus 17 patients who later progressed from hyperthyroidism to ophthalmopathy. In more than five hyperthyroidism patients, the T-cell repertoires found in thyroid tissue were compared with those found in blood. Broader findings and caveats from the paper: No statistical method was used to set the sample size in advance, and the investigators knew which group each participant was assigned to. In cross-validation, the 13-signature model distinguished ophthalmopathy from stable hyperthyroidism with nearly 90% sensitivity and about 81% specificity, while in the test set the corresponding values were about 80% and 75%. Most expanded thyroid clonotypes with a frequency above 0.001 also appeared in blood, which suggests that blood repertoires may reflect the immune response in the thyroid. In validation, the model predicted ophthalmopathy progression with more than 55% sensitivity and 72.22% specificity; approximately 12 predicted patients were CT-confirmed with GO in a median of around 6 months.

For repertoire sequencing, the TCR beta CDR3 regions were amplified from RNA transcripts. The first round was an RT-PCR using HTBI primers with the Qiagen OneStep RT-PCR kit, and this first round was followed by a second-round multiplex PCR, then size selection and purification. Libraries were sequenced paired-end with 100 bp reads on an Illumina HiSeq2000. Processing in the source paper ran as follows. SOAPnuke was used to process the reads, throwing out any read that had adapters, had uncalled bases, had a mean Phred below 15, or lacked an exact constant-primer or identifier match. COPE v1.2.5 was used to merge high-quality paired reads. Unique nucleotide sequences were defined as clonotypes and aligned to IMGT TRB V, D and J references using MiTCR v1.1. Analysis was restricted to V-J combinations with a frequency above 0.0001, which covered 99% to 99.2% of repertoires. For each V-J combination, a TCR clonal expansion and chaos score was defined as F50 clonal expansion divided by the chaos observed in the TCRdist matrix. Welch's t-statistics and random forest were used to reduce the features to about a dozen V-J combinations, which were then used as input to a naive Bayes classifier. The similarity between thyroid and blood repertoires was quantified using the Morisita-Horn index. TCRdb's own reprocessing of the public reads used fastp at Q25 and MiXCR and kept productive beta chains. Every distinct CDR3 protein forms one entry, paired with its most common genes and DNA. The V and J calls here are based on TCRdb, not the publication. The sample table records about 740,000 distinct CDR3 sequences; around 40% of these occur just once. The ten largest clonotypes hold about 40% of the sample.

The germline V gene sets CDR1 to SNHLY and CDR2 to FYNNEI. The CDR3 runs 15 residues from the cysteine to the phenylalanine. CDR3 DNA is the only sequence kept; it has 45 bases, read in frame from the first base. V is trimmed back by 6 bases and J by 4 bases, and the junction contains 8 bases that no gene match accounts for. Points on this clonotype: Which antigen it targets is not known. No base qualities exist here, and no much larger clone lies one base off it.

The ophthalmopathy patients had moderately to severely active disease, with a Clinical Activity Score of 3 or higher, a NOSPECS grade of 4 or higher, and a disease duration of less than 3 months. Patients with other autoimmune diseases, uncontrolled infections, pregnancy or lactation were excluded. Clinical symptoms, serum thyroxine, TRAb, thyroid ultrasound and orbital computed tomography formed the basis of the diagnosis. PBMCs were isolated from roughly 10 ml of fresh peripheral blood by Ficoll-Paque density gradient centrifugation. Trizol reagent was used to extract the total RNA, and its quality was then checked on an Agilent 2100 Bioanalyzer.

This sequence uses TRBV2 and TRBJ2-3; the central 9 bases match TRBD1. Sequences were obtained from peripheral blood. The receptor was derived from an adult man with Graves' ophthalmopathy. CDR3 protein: CASSAHTGGPDTQYF. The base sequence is TGTGCCAGCAGCGCCCATACAGGGGGCCCAGATACGCAGTATTTT.